The 30 T cell receptor beta chains in this list originate from one sample, sequenced in a study of yellow fever vaccine responses in identical twins. TCRdb ran MiXCR on the RT-PCR reads and lists one entry per CDR3 protein. The sample holds around 20,000 distinct CDR3 sequences, roughly three fifths seen once. Sequenced here: T cells from blood (PBMCs), unsorted or a sorted subset (not recorded which), sampled before or after yellow fever vaccination (not recorded which). The receptors shown here come from a woman aged 18-29 years who received the yellow fever vaccine.

J is TRBJ1-3 and V is TRBV7-8; weak D call: TRBD1 (6 bases). The CDR3 has 12 amino acids. CDR1 and CDR2 (germline): SGHVS, FQNEAQ. Between the trimmed V and J ends, which lost 11 bases and 1 base, there was a span of 9 bases. The CDR3 region is CAGQGSGNTIYF. The CDR3 bases are TGTGCCGGTCAGGGGTCTGGAAACACCATATATTTT. Variable domain in full (rest from reference TRBV7-8 and TRBJ1-3): GAGVSQSPRYKVAKRGQDVALRCDPISGHVSLFWYQQALGQGPEFLTYFQNEAQLDKSGLPSDRFFAERPEGSVSTLKIQRTQQEDSAVYLCAGQGSGNTIYFGEGSWLTVV.

This sequence joins TRBV29-1 and TRBJ2-3; 7 nucleotides match TRBD1. Per the germline V gene, CDR1 is SQVTM and CDR2 is ANQGSEA. J gave up 8 bases and V 3 bases, and 2 bases lay outside the gene matches. The length of the CDR3 is 11 residues. CDR3 coding DNA: TGCAGCGTTGACTCAGGGGGTACGCAGTATTTT. Amino acids: CSVDSGGTQYF.

The chain carries TRBV5-6 and TRBJ2-2, with 14 nucleotides matching TRBD2. V trimming: 2 bases; J trimming: 5 bases; junction bases outside the gene matches: 5. Germline loops: CDR1 SGHDT, CDR2 YYEEEE. The CDR3 loop spans 17 amino acids. CDR3 DNA: TGTGCCAGCAGCTTAGGACTAGCGGGAGGTGTGACCGGGGAGCTGTTTTTT. Translation gives CASSLGLAGGVTGELFF.

This CDR3 is CASSPQGSGANVLTF. CDR3 in DNA: TGTGCCAGTAGTCCCCAGGGCTCTGGGGCCAACGTCCTGACTTTC. This chain uses TRBV19 with TRBJ2-6; tentatively, D is TRBD1 (5 bases). Germline V CDR1 and CDR2: LNHDA, SQIVND (reference sequence). The V gene lost 5 bases and the J gene lost 0 bases, with 8 bases spanning the gap. The CDR3 sequence is 15 residues long.

V is TRBV29-1 and J is TRBJ2-5; D is ambiguous. V was shortened by 4 bases and J by 1 base, with 7 bases between the two germline ends. The germline V gene has CDR1 SQVTM and CDR2 ANQGSEA. The length of the CDR3 is 12 residues. CDR3 amino acids: CSVAPGQETQYF. For the CDR3, the DNA is TGCAGCGTTGCCCCGGGCCAAGAGACCCAGTACTTC. Full variable domain (missing parts from reference TRBV29-1 and TRBJ2-5): SAVISQKPSRDICQRGTSLTIQCQVDSQVTMMFWYRQQPGQSLTLIATANQGSEATYESGFVIDKFPISRPNLTFSTLTVSNMSPEDSSIYLCSVAPGQETQYFGPGTRLLVL.

The chain employs TRBV7-9 and TRBJ2-5; either TRBD1 or TRBD2 may supply D (5 bases each). The germline gives CDR1 SEHNR, CDR2 FQNEAQ (reference sequence). V lost 5 bases to trimming and J lost 6 bases, with 16 bases between them. CDR3 length equals 14 residues. The CDR3 DNA reads TGTGCCAGCAGCCCTCGGGGCTGGGCAAAGACCCAGTACTTC. It translates to CASSPRGWAKTQYF.

The rearrangement joins TRBV5-6 to TRBJ1-3, with TRBD1 matching over 7 bases. This CDR3 comprises 16 residues. With 4 bases clipped from V and 4 bases from J, the junction kept 11 bases outside the gene matches. CDR1 and CDR2 from the germline V gene are SGHDT and YYEEEE. CDR3 sequence: CASSPGPTGSGNTIYF. CDR3 bases: TGTGCCAGCAGCCCCGGCCCGACAGGGTCAGGAAACACCATATATTTT.

The chain is built from TRBV5-1 and TRBJ2-7, with D unclear. Germline V CDR1 and CDR2: SGHRS, YFSETQ. V was trimmed by 7 bases and J by 0 bases, leaving 14 bases between them. This CDR3 has 14 amino acids. In DNA form, the CDR3 reads TGCGCCAGCGGAGACTTGGAGAACTCCTACGAGCAGTACTTC. Amino acid sequence: CASGDLENSYEQYF.

The gene calls are TRBV29-1 and TRBJ2-5; TRBD2 matches at 12 bases. Germline values: CDR1 SQVTM, CDR2 ANQGSEA. The CDR3 totals 14 residues. With V trimmed by 7 bases and J by 7 bases, 10 bases remained unmatched. The CDR3 bases are TGCAGCGCCGCCCGAGGACTAGCGGGAATGACCCAGTACTTC. It yields the protein CSAARGLAGMTQYF.

V is TRBV29-1 and J is TRBJ2-1; 7 nucleotides agree with TRBD1. V was pared by 2 bases and J by 15 bases, with 1 base of the junction left unmatched. This CDR3 has 9 amino acids. The germline gives CDR1 SQVTM, CDR2 ANQGSEA. CDR3 nucleotides: TGCAGCGTTGAACAGGGGGTGTTCTTC. Residues: CSVEQGVFF.

The gene calls are TRBV20-1 and TRBJ1-4, with 8 positions matching TRBD1. The CDR3 spans 14 residues. CDR1 and CDR2 from the germline V gene are DFQATT and SNEGSKA (reference sequence). With 3 bases clipped from V and 5 bases from J, the junction kept 5 bases outside the gene matches. The CDR3 DNA follows: TGCAGTGCTAGCACAGGGGGGGAAAATGAAAAACTGTTTTTT. This sequence encodes CSASTGGENEKLFF.

This chain connects TRBV7-9 to TRBJ2-7, with no clear D. CDR3 size: 13 residues. Trimming stripped 5 bases from V and 6 bases from J, with 14 bases between. Germline-derived CDR1 and CDR2 are SEHNR and FQNEAQ (reference sequence). CDR3 protein: CASSITPTSEQYF. CDR3 bases: TGTGCCAGCAGCATAACACCAACCAGCGAGCAGTACTTC.

This clonotype was observed a handful of times. CDR3 amino acids: CATSPEAGRSDTQYF. The CDR3 DNA reads TGTGCCACCAGCCCGGAAGCGGGAAGATCAGATACGCAGTATTTT. The genes are TRBV24-1 and TRBJ2-3; 7 bases map to TRBD2. The length of the CDR3 is 15 residues. In germline, CDR1 is KGHDR, CDR2 SFDVKD. V was clipped by 7 bases and J by 4 bases; unmatched bases: 10.

In this sample, this clonotype turned up a few times. V is TRBV5-1 and J is TRBJ2-1, with TRBD1 matching over 11 bases. V was pared by 0 bases and J by 2 bases, with 1 base of the junction left unmatched. The CDR3 covers 16 residues. Per the germline V gene, CDR1 is SGHRS and CDR2 is YFSETQ. The CDR3 DNA reads TGCGCCAGCAGCTTGGAGGGACAGGGGGCCTACAATGAGCAGTTCTTC. This sequence encodes CASSLEGQGAYNEQFF.

The chain combines TRBV20-1 with TRBJ2-1; 8 nucleotides match TRBD1. This CDR3 region has 15 residues. Germline loops: CDR1 DFQATT, CDR2 SNEGSKA (reference sequence). The CDR3 region has the DNA TGCAGCGCCTACCACAACAGGGGGTTGGGCAATGAGCAGTTCTTC. The encoded protein is CSAYHNRGLGNEQFF.

The chain combines TRBV29-1 with TRBJ2-1, with D maybe TRBD1 (7 bases). In germline, CDR1 is SQVTM, CDR2 ANQGSEA. The CDR3 has 12 amino acids. Trimming pared 8 bases from V and 8 bases from J, leaving 16 bases between. CDR3 sequence reads: CSFTQGGYEQFF. Written as DNA, the CDR3 is TGCAGCTTCACCCAGGGGGGATATGAGCAGTTCTTC.

This clonotype turned up a few times. The chain uses TRBV29-1 and TRBJ2-1; D not certain. This CDR3 contains 11 residues. Trimming left V 6 bases short and J 0 bases short, with 3 bases between. From germline, CDR1 is SQVTM and CDR2 ANQGSEA. CDR3 sequence: CSVRSYNEQFF. CDR3 DNA sequence: TGCAGCGTCCGCTCCTACAATGAGCAGTTCTTC.

The chain uses TRBV11-3 and TRBJ2-7; D is uncertain. The CDR3 sequence is 12 residues long. V was clipped by 0 bases and J by 7 bases, with 7 bases between them. The V gene's germline CDR1 is SGHNT and CDR2 YENEEA. The CDR3, as DNA: TGTGCCAGCAGCTTAGATATAGGGGAGCAGTACTTC. Protein: CASSLDIGEQYF.

The chain is built from TRBV28 and TRBJ2-5, with 7 bases fitting TRBD1. Germline lookup yields CDR1 MDHEN and CDR2 SYDVKM. Germline trimming cut 6 bases from V and 4 bases from J; bases unmatched to any gene: 11. This CDR3 has 15 residues. DNA for the CDR3: TGTGCCAGCAGCGAACGAAAACAGGGGCGAGAGACCCAGTACTTC. This codes for CASSERKQGRETQYF.

The chain combines TRBV20-1 with TRBJ1-6; D perhaps matches TRBD1 (6 bases). CDR3 length: 14 residues. Germline V gene lookup returns CDR1 DFQATT and CDR2 SNEGSKA (reference sequence). V lost 1 base and J lost 7, with 11 bases in between. The CDR3 reads CSARVSRGNSPLHF. In nucleotides, the CDR3 is TGCAGTGCTAGAGTATCCAGGGGCAATTCACCCCTCCACTTT.

This clonotype was observed a few times. The chain combines TRBV12-3 or TRBV12-4 with TRBJ1-4; 7 bases fit TRBD1. With V trimmed by 9 bases and J by 8 bases, 12 bases remained unmatched. The CDR3 runs to 14 residues. DNA for the CDR3: TGTGCCAGAACTCCGACAGGGAGGAGAGAAAAACTGTTTTTT. Translated: CARTPTGRREKLFF.

The chain employs TRBV3-1 and TRBJ1-6; D might be TRBD1 (6 bases). This CDR3 has 15 residues. The V end was cut by 1 base, the J end by 9 bases, with 13 bases between. CDR1 and CDR2 from the germline V gene are LGHDT and YNNKEL (reference sequence). The CDR3 nucleotides are TGTGCCAGCAGCCAAGTGGTAGCAGGGGTTTCACCCCTCCACTTT. Residues: CASSQVVAGVSPLHF.

This rearrangement joins TRBV28 to TRBJ2-5, with unresolved D. V was shortened by 6 bases and J by 3 bases, with 14 bases between the two germline ends. CDR1 and CDR2 from the germline V gene are MDHEN and SYDVKM. This CDR3 region has 14 residues. This chain's CDR3 is CASSLPGKEETQYF. The CDR3 DNA follows: TGTGCCAGCAGCCTACCGGGCAAGGAAGAGACCCAGTACTTC.

V gene TRBV12-3 or TRBV12-4 combines with J gene TRBJ1-2; 7 nucleotides agree with TRBD1. J was trimmed by 5 bases and V by 7 bases; bases with no gene match: 10. This CDR3 is 14 amino acids long. The CDR3 region has the DNA TGTGCCAGCACCCCACAGGGGTTAGGGTATGGCTACACCTTC. This codes for CASTPQGLGYGYTF.

The rearrangement joins TRBV6-5 to TRBJ2-3, with TRBD2 matching 7 bases. The trim removed 2 bases at V and 1 base at J, leaving 6 bases unmatched. The CDR3 contains 16 residues. CDR1 and CDR2 (germline): MNHEY, SVGAGI. CDR3 loop: CASSYRWEGRTDTQYF. Here the CDR3 DNA reads TGTGCCAGCAGTTACCGGTGGGAGGGCCGCACAGATACGCAGTATTTT.

The chain joins TRBV5-1 to TRBJ2-3; tentatively, D is TRBD1 or TRBD2 (6 bases each). CDR3 length: 14 residues. V lost 6 bases, J lost 2 bases, and 13 bases lay in between. From germline, CDR1 is SGHRS and CDR2 YFSETQ. The CDR3 region is CASNEGGTTDTQYF. For the CDR3, the DNA is TGCGCCAGCAACGAGGGGGGCACCACAGATACGCAGTATTTT. Looking up the rest from reference TRBV5-1 and TRBJ2-3 gives the full variable domain: KAGVTQTPRYLIKTRGQQVTLSCSPISGHRSVSWYQQTPGQGLQFLFEYFSETQRNKGNFPGRFSGRQFSNSRSEMNVSTLELGDSALYLCASNEGGTTDTQYFGPGTRLTVL.

The V call is TRBV15, the J call TRBJ1-5; D perhaps matches TRBD1 (6 bases). Trimming removed 8 bases at V and 3 bases at J, with 11 bases between. The germline V gene encodes CDR1 LNHNV and CDR2 YYDKDF (reference sequence). This CDR3 spans 13 amino acids. CDR3 region: CATSTGYNQPQHF. The CDR3 region has the DNA TGTGCCACCTCGACAGGATACAATCAGCCCCAGCATTTT.

The rearrangement links TRBV21-1 to TRBJ2-5; the table's D gene call, TRBD2, was not cross checked with the DNA. TRBV21-1 corresponds to a pseudogene. CDR3 length: 15 residues. CDR3 sequence reads: CASSKVGTAWRTQYF. DNA for the CDR3: TGTGCCAGCAGCAAAGTAGGGACGGCGTGGCGGACCCAGTACTTC.

This chain connects TRBV10-3 to TRBJ1-1; 8 bases agree with TRBD1. V dropped 6 bases and J dropped 3; count of bases not matched to a gene: 3. Germline CDR1 ENHRY, CDR2 SYGVKD. The CDR3 loop spans 13 amino acids. CDR3 nucleotides: TGTGCCATCAGCACAGGGGGGGACACTGAAGCTTTCTTT. Its protein product is CAISTGGDTEAFF.

This chain connects TRBV11-3 to TRBJ2-5; 12 positions match TRBD2. The CDR3 has 16 amino acids. The junction had 4 bases not matched to a gene; V was cut back by 0 bases and J by 5 bases. Looked up from germline, CDR1 is SGHNT and CDR2 is YENEEA. CDR3 in amino acids: CASSLELAGGKETQYF. DNA of the CDR3: TGTGCCAGCAGCTTAGAACTAGCGGGGGGAAAGGAGACCCAGTACTTC.